The T cell receptor (beta chain) under discussion was sequenced for a study of cytomegalovirus exposure and HLA in healthy donors. Study conclusions and caveats: Common viral pathogens were later found to be apparently linked to several of the most significant clusters.

Primers: 60 Vbeta forward and 13 Jbeta reverse. Some clones are missing from TCRdb's copy, which holds only in-frame ones; the method was immunoSEQ multiplex PCR. The repertoire holds 120,000 or so clones, with less than 80% as singletons. The CDR3 covers 14 residues. Looked up from germline, CDR1 is SEHNR and CDR2 is FQNEAQ (reference sequence). The V and J ends lost 3 bases and 3 bases, in that order; junction bases with no gene match: 3. On this clone: The antigen remains unidentified.

When sampled, the donors appeared nominally healthy, though they likely had unrecorded immune exposures. The chain has TRBV7-9 and TRBJ2-7, with 9 bases matching TRBD2. The origin of this receptor is a woman between 45 and 60 years old in good health and CMV-seropositive. Sequenced input: PBMCs. This CDR3 is CASSFSGGIYEQYF. The CDR3 nucleotides read TGTGCCAGCAGCTTCAGCGGGGGGATCTACGAGCAGTACTTC.